The clone carrying this T cell receptor (beta chain) was observed many times. Its antigen is as yet unknown. Trimming took 4 bases from V and 8 from J, leaving 21 bases between them. This CDR3 is 15 amino acids long. CDR1 SGHDT and CDR2 YYEEEE come from the germline V gene. The sample belongs to a study of Graves' ophthalmopathy and Graves' hyperthyroidism. Study-wide findings and caveats: Appearing in blood as well were most expanded thyroid clonotypes above 0.001 frequency.

CDR3 regions of TCR beta were amplified from RNA transcripts. In the first round, RT-PCR was carried out with HTBI primers, and a multiplex PCR formed the second round. TCRdb independently ran MiXCR on the multiplex PCR reads; one entry per CDR3 protein. The profile covers roughly 400,000 distinct CDR3 sequences, with approximately 18% appearing a single time and 2% to 2.5% taken by the ten largest. The TCR was taken from an adult woman with stable Graves' hyperthyroidism. The source material was peripheral blood. The chain joins TRBV5-6 to TRBJ1-2, with a weak D call TRBD1 (5 bases). Here the CDR3 reads CASSPQGLRIGGYTF. CDR3 DNA sequence: TGTGCCAGCAGCCCCCAGGGACTTCGGATCGGAGGCTACACCTTC.